This T cell receptor beta chain was profiled in a study of molecular identifiers for immune sequencing clone quantification. TCRdb independently ran MiXCR on the PCR reads; one entry per CDR3 protein. Here the sample spans 37,000 or so distinct CDR3 sequences, 15% to 20% being singletons. This clonotype was counted ten times or more. The ends were cut back, 6 bases at V and 8 bases at J, with 14 bases in the middle. The CDR3 loop spans 13 amino acids. Germline CDR1 and CDR2: LNHDA and SQIVND (reference sequence). The sequenced material came from naive CD8+ T cells from blood, with Jurkat cell RNA spiked in. The subset: FACS-sorted CD8+CD4-CCR7+CD45RA+ naive T cells. The chain links TRBV19 to TRBJ2-1; D call uncertain. The receptor comes from a human donor in good health. Some libraries in this study had Jurkat cell RNA spiked in. In DNA form, the CDR3 reads TGTGCCAGTAGCCAGACCCCGGTGGATGAGCAGTTCTTC. This translates into CASSQTPVDEQFF. The whole variable domain, filled in from reference TRBV19 and TRBJ2-1, reads DGGITQSPKYLFRKEGQNVTLSCEQNLNHDAMYWYRQDPGQGLRLIYYSQIVNDFQKGDIAEGYSVSREKKESFPLTVTSAQKNPTAFYLCASSQTPVDEQFFGPGTRLTVL.